Detailed here is one T cell receptor beta chain. No antigen is known for it. The data belong to a study of beta chain features in type 1 diabetes. Overall study findings and caveats: High TCR expression in some cells could lead to their over-representation in cDNA sequencing.

Expressed TCRB transcripts got sequenced, as all isolated RNA was reverse transcribed. Libraries were prepared by immunoSEQ multiplex PCR; TCRdb keeps only in-frame clonotypes and omits some of them. The table includes 600,000 to 650,000 clones, around 15% detected once. The germline V and J ends were trimmed by 0 bases and 3 bases, with 15 bases remaining between them. This CDR3 contains 17 residues. The germline CDR1 and CDR2 sequences are SGDLS and YYNGEE. The chain has TRBV9 and TRBJ2-2; no reliable D call. This TCR was recovered from a man aged 18-30 years in good health. Sequences were obtained from naive CD4+ T cells from blood. The CDR3, as DNA: TGTGCCAGCAGCGTAGCTGGCCAGAGCTCTTACACCGGGGAGCTGTTTTTT. Translating gives CASSVAGQSSYTGELFF.